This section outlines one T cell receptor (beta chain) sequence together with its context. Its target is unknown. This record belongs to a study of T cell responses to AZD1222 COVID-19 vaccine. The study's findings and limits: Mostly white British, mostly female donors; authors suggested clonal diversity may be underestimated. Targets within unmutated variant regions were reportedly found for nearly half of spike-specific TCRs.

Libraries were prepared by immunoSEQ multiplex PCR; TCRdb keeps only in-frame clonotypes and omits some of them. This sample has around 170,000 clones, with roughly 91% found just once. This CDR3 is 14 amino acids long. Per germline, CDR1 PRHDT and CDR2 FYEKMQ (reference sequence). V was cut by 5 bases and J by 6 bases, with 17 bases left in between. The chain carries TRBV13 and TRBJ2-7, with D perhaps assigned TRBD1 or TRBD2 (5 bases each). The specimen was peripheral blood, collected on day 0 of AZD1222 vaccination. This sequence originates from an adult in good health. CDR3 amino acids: CASSTRRGAGEQYF. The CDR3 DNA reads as TGTGCCAGCAGCACTAGGCGAGGGGCCGGCGAGCAGTACTTC. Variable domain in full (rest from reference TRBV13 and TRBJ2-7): AAGVIQSPRHLIKEKRETATLKCYPIPRHDTVYWYQQGPGQDPQFLISFYEKMQSDKGSIPDRFSAQQFSDYHSELNMSSLELGDSALYFCASSTRRGAGEQYFGPGTRLTVT.